This passage covers 18 T cell receptor beta chains from one sample sequenced in a study of neurological immune-mediated disorders. TCRdb itself ran the 5' RACE reads through MiXCR, one entry per CDR3 protein. Of some 57,000 distinct CDR3 sequences listed, roughly 3.5% are singletons. Sequenced: PBMCs. All receptors come from a woman in her sixties or seventies with multiple sclerosis.

V usage is TRBV2 and J usage is TRBJ2-3; a weak D match, TRBD2 (5 bases). V lost 2 bases to trimming and J lost 3 bases, with 12 bases between them. Germline CDR1 and CDR2: SNHLY and FYNNEI. CDR3 length: 15 residues. The CDR3 region has the DNA TGTGCCAGCAGTGAATGGACCACTAGAACAGATACGCAGTATTTT. Translation gives CASSEWTTRTDTQYF.

This clonotype came up many times. This chain uses TRBV12-3 or TRBV12-4 with TRBJ1-2; 10 bases match TRBD1. CDR3 length: 15 amino acids. J was trimmed by 6 bases and V by 3 bases; bases with no gene match: 7. As DNA, the CDR3 is TGTGCCAGCAGTTTTTGGATGGGGACAGGGGATGGCTACACCTTC. It translates to CASSFWMGTGDGYTF.

In its sample, this clonotype was seen many times. The chain couples TRBV4-2 to TRBJ2-3; D gene uncertain. The V end was cut by 0 bases, the J end by 4 bases, with 5 bases between. CDR1 is LGHNA, CDR2 YNFKEQ, per germline. The CDR3 is made up of 13 amino acids. The CDR3 DNA follows: TGTGCCAGCAGCCAAGATGGGGCAGATACGCAGTATTTT. Encoded protein: CASSQDGADTQYF.

The chain links TRBV5-6 to TRBJ1-6; weak D call: TRBD1 (6 bases). The V gene's germline CDR1 is SGHDT and CDR2 YYEEEE. The CDR3 runs to 11 residues. V dropped 5 bases and J dropped 13 bases, with 10 bases sitting between them. The CDR3 coding sequence is TGTGCCAGCAGTTTACAGGGTCCCCTCCACTTT. Translated, it gives CASSLQGPLHF.

This clonotype has a count of ten or more. This chain joins TRBV2 and TRBJ2-7, with D tentatively TRBD2 (8 bases). CDR1 and CDR2 from the germline V gene are SNHLY and FYNNEI. The CDR3 extends over 15 amino acids. Trimming pared 5 bases from V and 2 bases from J, leaving 16 bases between. CDR3 residues: CASSSGGTVPYEQYF. Here the CDR3 DNA reads TGTGCCAGCAGTTCGGGGGGGACAGTTCCCTACGAGCAGTACTTC.

This clonotype was observed at least ten times. The chain links TRBV7-2 to TRBJ1-3, with TRBD1 matching 7 bases. The CDR3 length is 16 residues. V lost 5 bases to trimming and J lost 2 bases; unmatched junction nucleotides: 9. Germline CDR1 SGHTA, CDR2 FQGNSA. The CDR3 here is CASSPDRPIPGNTIYF. Written as DNA, the CDR3 is TGTGCCAGCAGCCCGGACAGGCCAATTCCTGGAAACACCATATATTTT.

This clonotype was counted many times. The V gene is TRBV10-3, the J gene TRBJ1-6; D remains ambiguous. The V end lost 6 bases, the J end lost 10 bases, and 16 bases lay between the germline ends. The V gene's germline CDR1 is ENHRY and CDR2 SYGVKD. This CDR3 contains 14 residues. CDR3 sequence reads: CAISKDPLGSPLHF. CDR3 sequence (DNA): TGTGCCATCAGCAAGGATCCGTTGGGATCACCCCTCCACTTT.

This clonotype was seen repeatedly, ten times or more. The chain joins TRBV15 to TRBJ1-4, with no clear D. Looked up from germline, CDR1 is LNHNV and CDR2 is YYDKDF (reference sequence). The CDR3 is 13 amino acids. V was trimmed by 0 bases and J by 5 bases, leaving 4 bases between them. The CDR3 here is CATSRDPNEKLFF. The CDR3 DNA is TGTGCCACCAGCAGAGATCCCAATGAAAAACTGTTTTTT.

This clonotype was recorded many times. The chain joins TRBV7-8 to TRBJ1-1; D may be TRBD1 (6 bases). There are 15 residues in the CDR3. CDR1 SGHVS and CDR2 FQNEAQ come from the germline V gene. Trimming removed 7 bases from V and 5 bases from J, with 20 bases in between. CDR3 DNA sequence: TGTGCCAGCACCCCAGGGCCGGGGGCGGGTACTGAAGCTTTCTTT. This encodes CASTPGPGAGTEAFF.

This clonotype was observed at least ten times. This rearrangement joins TRBV21-1 to TRBJ2-6; TRBD1, the D gene given by the table, was not confirmed from the DNA. TRBV21-1 is a pseudogene segment. The CDR3 runs 19 residues. The CDR3 sequence: CASSTPQGTTPSGANVLTF. For the CDR3, the DNA is TGTGCCAGCAGCACCCCACAGGGTACCACGCCATCTGGGGCCAACGTCCTGACTTTC.

This clonotype was observed many times. The V gene is TRBV20-1, the J gene TRBJ2-7; 8 bases map to TRBD1. Germline CDR1 reads DFQATT; CDR2 reads SNEGSKA (reference sequence). J gave up 6 bases and V 4 bases, and 2 bases lay outside the gene matches. The CDR3 length is 11 residues. The CDR3 DNA reads TGCAGTGCTACAGGGGGCGGCGAGCAGTACTTC. It yields the protein CSATGGGEQYF.

This clonotype occurred many times. The V call is TRBV20-1, the J call TRBJ2-5; unclear D gene. The V end was cut by 0 bases, the J end by 0 bases, with 8 bases between. CDR1 and CDR2 from the germline V gene are DFQATT and SNEGSKA (reference sequence). This CDR3 is 14 amino acids long. This chain's CDR3 is CSAREATNQETQYF. DNA for the CDR3: TGCAGTGCTAGAGAGGCGACGAACCAAGAGACCCAGTACTTC.

Ten or more counts support this clonotype. CDR3 in amino acids: CASSVEGAGQPQHF. The CDR3 bases are TGTGCCAGCAGTGTTGAGGGGGCAGGGCAGCCCCAGCATTTT. The chain recombines TRBV6-1 with TRBJ1-5; 7 positions match TRBD1. CDR1 is MNHNS and CDR2 is SASEGT in the germline V gene. Losses at the gene ends were 4 bases for V and 7 bases for J; bases not matched to a gene: 7. The CDR3 totals 14 residues.

The table lists this clonotype with many counts. The rearrangement joins TRBV5-1 to TRBJ2-2; 7 positions agree with TRBD2. CDR3 size: 14 residues. Germline loops: CDR1 SGHRS, CDR2 YFSETQ. V lost 6 bases to trimming and J lost 7 bases; unmatched junction nucleotides: 9. CDR3 sequence reads: CASTREATIGELFF. CDR3 nucleotides: TGCGCCAGCACCCGGGAGGCGACGATCGGGGAGCTGTTTTTT.

There are many counts of this clonotype. The chain combines TRBV10-3 with TRBJ2-7, with 10 bases identical to TRBD2. Germline V gene sequence: CDR1 ENHRY, CDR2 SYGVKD. The CDR3 is 15 residues long. Trimming cost V 0 bases and J 4 bases; bases outside gene matches: 3. CDR3 amino acids: CAISESLAGVYEQYF. CDR3 bases: TGTGCCATCAGTGAGTCCCTAGCGGGAGTATACGAGCAGTACTTC.

This clonotype was seen ten or more times. The chain employs TRBV21-1 and TRBJ1-5; TRBD1 reflects the table's D call only, with no check against the DNA. TRBV21-1 is labeled a pseudogene. This CDR3 region has 16 residues. CDR3 loop: CASSKGGPGRHQPQHF. The CDR3, as DNA: TGTGCCAGCAGCAAGGGGGGCCCAGGGCGGCATCAGCCCCAGCATTTT.

This clonotype was picked up many times. CDR3 nucleotides: TGCGCCAGCAGCTTCTGGACAGAGTCCTACGAGCAGTACTTC. This gives the protein CASSFWTESYEQYF. The chain links TRBV5-1 to TRBJ2-7; D is possibly TRBD1 (6 bases). The CDR3 is 14 residues long. CDR1 and CDR2 (germline): SGHRS, YFSETQ. The V and J ends lost 2 bases and 1 base respectively, with 10 bases between them.

This clonotype was recorded at least ten times. The rearrangement links TRBV7-9 to TRBJ2-7, with D unclear. Trimming removed 0 bases at V and 2 bases at J, with 2 bases between. The germline gives CDR1 SEHNR, CDR2 FQNEAQ (reference sequence). The CDR3 is made up of 12 amino acids. The CDR3 sequence: CASSLATYEQYF. Here the CDR3 DNA reads TGTGCCAGCAGCTTAGCTACCTACGAGCAGTACTTC.